The entry below gives a single TCR beta chain sequence along with its context. Its antigen is as yet unknown. Sequenced by immunoSEQ multiplex PCR; TCRdb stores in-frame clones only, minus some. The table includes under 130,000 clones, approximately 86% detected once. The data were taken from a study of cytomegalovirus exposure and HLA in healthy donors. Findings of the study overall: The study designated around 150 TCR beta chains cytomegalovirus-associated. In the 130 or so validation repertoires, just under 95% of cluster scores exceeded 0, per a later analysis. Reported performance of the classifier showed diagnosis of cytomegalovirus status with high specificity and sensitivity.

The germline V and J ends were trimmed by 11 bases and 0 bases, with 20 bases remaining between them. The CDR3 spans 15 residues. Germline V gives CDR1 MNHEY, CDR2 SVGAGI. The TCR sequence derives from a woman aged 18-35 years in good health and CMV-seropositive. The chain uses TRBV6-5 and TRBJ2-7; maybe TRBD1 (5 bases). The specimen sequenced was PBMCs. The CDR3 loop is CAVAPRVDSSYEQYF. The CDR3 DNA is TGTGCCGTCGCCCCACGAGTCGACAGCTCCTACGAGCAGTACTTC.